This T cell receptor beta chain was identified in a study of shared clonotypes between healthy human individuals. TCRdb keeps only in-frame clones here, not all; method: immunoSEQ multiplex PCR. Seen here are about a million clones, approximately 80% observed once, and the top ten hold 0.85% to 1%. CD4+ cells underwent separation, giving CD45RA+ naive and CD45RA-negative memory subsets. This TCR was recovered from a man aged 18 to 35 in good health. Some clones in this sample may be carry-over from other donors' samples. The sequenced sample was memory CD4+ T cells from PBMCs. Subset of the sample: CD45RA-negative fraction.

CDR3 amino acids: CASSPGPSYEQYF. CDR3 bases: TGTGCCAGCTCACCAGGGCCTTCCTACGAGCAGTACTTC. The chain joins TRBV18 to TRBJ2-5; D ambiguous. The J call may be faulty, since TRBJ2-7 better matches the DNA end. Germline V CDR1 and CDR2: KGHSH, LQKENI. CDR3 length: 13 amino acids.